This TCR beta chain was sequenced in a study of somatic mutations in cytotoxic T cells in rheumatoid arthritis. Overall study findings and caveats: Rheumatoid arthritis patients were compared with age-matched healthy controls, and their CD8+ T-cell clonality did not differ significantly.

The V segment lost 4 bases and the J segment 8 bases; nucleotides outside the gene matches: 6. The CDR3 has 13 amino acids. CDR1 is SGHRS and CDR2 is YFSETQ in the germline V gene. The protocol was immunoSEQ multiplex PCR, while the TCRdb copy is restricted to in-frame clones and leaves out a portion. This table holds about 12,000 clones, approximately 73% found once. To note about this clone: No antigen is known for it.

J is TRBJ1-2 and V is TRBV5-1; 9 positions agree with TRBD1. The origin of this receptor is a woman in her forties in good health. Sequenced input: CD8+ T cells sorted from blood. The CDR3 loop reads CASSLGQGNGYTF. CDR3 DNA: TGCGCCAGCAGCCTGGGACAGGGTAACGGCTACACCTTC.